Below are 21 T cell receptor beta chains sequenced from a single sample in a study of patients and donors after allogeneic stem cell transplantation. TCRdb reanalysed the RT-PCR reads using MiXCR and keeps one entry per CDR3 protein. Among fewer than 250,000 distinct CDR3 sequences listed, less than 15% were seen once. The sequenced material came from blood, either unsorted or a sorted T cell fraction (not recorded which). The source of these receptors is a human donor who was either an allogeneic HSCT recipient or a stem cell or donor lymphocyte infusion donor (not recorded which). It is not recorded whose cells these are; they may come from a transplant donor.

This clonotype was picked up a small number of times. The CDR3 bases are TGTGCCAGCAGTCATGGGAGCAGCAATCAGCCCCAGCATTTT. This translates into CASSHGSSNQPQHF. The gene calls are TRBV6-1 and TRBJ1-5; D is unclear. The CDR3 has 14 amino acids. Germline-derived CDR1 and CDR2 are MNHNS and SASEGT. Trimming cost V 5 bases and J 1 base, with 9 bases left between them.

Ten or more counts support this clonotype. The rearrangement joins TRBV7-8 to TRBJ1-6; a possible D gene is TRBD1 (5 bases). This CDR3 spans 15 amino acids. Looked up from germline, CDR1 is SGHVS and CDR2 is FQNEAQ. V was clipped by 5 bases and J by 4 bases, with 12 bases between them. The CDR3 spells CASSPKGSYNSPLHF. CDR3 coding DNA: TGTGCCAGCAGCCCCAAGGGGAGTTATAATTCACCCCTCCACTTT. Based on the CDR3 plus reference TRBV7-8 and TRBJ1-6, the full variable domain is GAGVSQSPRYKVAKRGQDVALRCDPISGHVSLFWYQQALGQGPEFLTYFQNEAQLDKSGLPSDRFFAERPEGSVSTLKIQRTQQEDSAVYLCASSPKGSYNSPLHFGNGTRLTVT.

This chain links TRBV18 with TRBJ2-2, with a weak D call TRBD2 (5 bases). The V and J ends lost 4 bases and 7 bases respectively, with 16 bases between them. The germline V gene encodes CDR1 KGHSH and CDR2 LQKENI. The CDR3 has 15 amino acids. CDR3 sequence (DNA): TGTGCCAGCTCACAAAAGAGTCGGGGTGTCGGGGAGCTGTTTTTT. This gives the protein CASSQKSRGVGELFF.

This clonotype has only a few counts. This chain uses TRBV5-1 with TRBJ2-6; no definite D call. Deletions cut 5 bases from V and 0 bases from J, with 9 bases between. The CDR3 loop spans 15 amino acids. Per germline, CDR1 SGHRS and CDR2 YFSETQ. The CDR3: CASRITSSGANVLTF. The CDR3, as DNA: TGCGCCAGCAGAATAACCAGCTCTGGGGCCAACGTCCTGACTTTC.

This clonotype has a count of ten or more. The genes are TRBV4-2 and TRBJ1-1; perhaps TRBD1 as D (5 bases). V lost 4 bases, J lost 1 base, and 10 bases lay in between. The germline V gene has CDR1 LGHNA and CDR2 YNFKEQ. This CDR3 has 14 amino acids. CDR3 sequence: CASSLRGENTEAFF. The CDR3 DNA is TGTGCCAGCAGCCTAAGGGGAGAGAACACTGAAGCTTTCTTT.

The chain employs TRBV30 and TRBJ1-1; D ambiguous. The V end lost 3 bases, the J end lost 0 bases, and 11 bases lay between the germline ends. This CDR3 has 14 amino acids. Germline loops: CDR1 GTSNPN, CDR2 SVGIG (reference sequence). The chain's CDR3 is CAWRVGIMNTEAFF. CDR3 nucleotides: TGTGCCTGGAGAGTCGGGATAATGAACACTGAAGCTTTCTTT. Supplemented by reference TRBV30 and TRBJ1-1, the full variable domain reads SQTIHQWPATLVQPVGSPLSLECTVEGTSNPNLYWYRQAAGRGLQLLFYSVGIGQISSEVPQNLSASRPQDRQFILSSKKLLLSDSGFYLCAWRVGIMNTEAFFGQGTRLTVV.

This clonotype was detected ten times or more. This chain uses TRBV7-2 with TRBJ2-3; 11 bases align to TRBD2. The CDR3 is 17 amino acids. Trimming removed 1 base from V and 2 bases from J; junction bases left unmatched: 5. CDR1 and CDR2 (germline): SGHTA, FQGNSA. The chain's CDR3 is CASSLGLAGRSTDTQYF. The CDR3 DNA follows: TGTGCCAGCAGCTTAGGACTAGCGGGGCGGTCCACAGATACGCAGTATTTT.

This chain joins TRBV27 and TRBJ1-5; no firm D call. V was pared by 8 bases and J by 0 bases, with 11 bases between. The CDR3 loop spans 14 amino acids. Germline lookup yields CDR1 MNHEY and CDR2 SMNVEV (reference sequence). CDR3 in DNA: TGTGCCAGCCGAACAGCTTATAGCAATCAGCCCCAGCATTTT. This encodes CASRTAYSNQPQHF.

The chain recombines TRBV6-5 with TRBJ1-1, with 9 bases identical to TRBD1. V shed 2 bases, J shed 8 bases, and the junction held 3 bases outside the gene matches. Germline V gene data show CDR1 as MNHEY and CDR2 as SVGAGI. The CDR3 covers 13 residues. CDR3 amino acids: CASSYTGGGEAFF. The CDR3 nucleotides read TGTGCCAGCAGTTACACAGGGGGCGGGGAAGCTTTCTTT.

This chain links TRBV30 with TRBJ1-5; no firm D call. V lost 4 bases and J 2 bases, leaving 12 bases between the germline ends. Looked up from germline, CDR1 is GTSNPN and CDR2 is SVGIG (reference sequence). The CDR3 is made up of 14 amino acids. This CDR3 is CAWNSGVRNQPQHF. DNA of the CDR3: TGTGCCTGGAACTCCGGGGTACGCAATCAGCCCCAGCATTTT. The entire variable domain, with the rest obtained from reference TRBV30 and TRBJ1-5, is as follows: SQTIHQWPATLVQPVGSPLSLECTVEGTSNPNLYWYRQAAGRGLQLLFYSVGIGQISSEVPQNLSASRPQDRQFILSSKKLLLSDSGFYLCAWNSGVRNQPQHFGDGTRLSIL.

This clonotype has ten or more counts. This CDR3 reads CAISETRGMSGYTF. CDR3 coding DNA: TGTGCCATCAGTGAGACCAGGGGGATGAGCGGCTACACCTTC. The chain couples TRBV10-3 to TRBJ1-2, with 7 positions matching TRBD1. The germline CDR1 and CDR2 sequences are ENHRY and SYGVKD. With 2 bases clipped from V and 8 bases from J, the junction kept 8 bases outside the gene matches. The CDR3 runs 14 residues.

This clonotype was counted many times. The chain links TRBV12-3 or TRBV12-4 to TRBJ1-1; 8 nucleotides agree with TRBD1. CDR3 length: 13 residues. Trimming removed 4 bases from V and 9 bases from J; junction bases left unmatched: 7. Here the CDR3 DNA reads TGTGCCAGCAGTTCTAACAGGGGGGAGCAAGCTTTCTTT. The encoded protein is CASSSNRGEQAFF.

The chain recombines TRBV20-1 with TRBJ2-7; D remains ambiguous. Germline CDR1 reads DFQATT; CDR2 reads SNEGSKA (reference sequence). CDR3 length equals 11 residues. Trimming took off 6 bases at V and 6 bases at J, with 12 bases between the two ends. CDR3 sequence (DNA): TGCAGTGCGGCGCCTTTCGGCGAGCAGTACTTC. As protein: CSAAPFGEQYF.

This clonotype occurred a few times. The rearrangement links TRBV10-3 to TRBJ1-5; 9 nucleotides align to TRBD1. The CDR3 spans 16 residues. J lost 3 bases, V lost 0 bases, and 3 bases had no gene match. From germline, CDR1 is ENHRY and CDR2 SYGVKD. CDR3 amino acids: CAISESGQGFNQPQHF. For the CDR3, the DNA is TGTGCCATCAGTGAGTCGGGACAGGGATTCAATCAGCCCCAGCATTTT.

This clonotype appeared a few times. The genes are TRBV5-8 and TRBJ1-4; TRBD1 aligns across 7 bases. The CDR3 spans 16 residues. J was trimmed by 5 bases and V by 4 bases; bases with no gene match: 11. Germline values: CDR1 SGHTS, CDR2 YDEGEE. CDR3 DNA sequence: TGTGCCAGCAGCCCACAGGGGCAGTTCTCAAATGAAAAACTGTTTTTT. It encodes CASSPQGQFSNEKLFF. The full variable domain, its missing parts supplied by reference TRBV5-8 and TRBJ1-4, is EAGVTQSPTHLIKTRGQQATLRCSPISGHTSVYWYQQALGLGLQFLLWYDEGEERNRGNFPPRFSGRQFPNYSSELNVNALELEDSALYLCASSPQGQFSNEKLFFGSGTQLSVL.

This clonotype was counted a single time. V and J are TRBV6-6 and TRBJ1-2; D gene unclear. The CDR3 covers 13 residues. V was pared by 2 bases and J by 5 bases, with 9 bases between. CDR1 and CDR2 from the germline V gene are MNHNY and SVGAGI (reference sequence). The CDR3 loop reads CASSYAREYGYTF. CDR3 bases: TGTGCCAGCAGTTACGCGCGGGAGTATGGCTACACCTTC.

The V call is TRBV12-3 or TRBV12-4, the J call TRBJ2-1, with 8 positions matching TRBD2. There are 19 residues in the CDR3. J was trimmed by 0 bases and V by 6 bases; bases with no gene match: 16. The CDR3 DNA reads TGTGCCAGCAGCCCCTATCTCACTAGCGGATACAGCTCCTACAATGAGCAGTTCTTC. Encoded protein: CASSPYLTSGYSSYNEQFF.

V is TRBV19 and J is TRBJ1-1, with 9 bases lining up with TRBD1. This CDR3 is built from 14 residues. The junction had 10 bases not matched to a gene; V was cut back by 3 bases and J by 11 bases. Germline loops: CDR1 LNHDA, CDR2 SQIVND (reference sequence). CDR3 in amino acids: CASSIPGTGTRAFF. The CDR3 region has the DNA TGTGCCAGTAGTATTCCTGGGACAGGGACAAGGGCTTTCTTT.

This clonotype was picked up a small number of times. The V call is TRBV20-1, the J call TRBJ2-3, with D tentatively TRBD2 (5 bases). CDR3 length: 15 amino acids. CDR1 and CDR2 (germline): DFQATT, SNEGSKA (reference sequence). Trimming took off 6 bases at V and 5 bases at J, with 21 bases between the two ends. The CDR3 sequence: CSATGFGELGDTQYF. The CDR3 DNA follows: TGCAGTGCCACCGGTTTCGGGGAACTGGGAGATACGCAGTATTTT.

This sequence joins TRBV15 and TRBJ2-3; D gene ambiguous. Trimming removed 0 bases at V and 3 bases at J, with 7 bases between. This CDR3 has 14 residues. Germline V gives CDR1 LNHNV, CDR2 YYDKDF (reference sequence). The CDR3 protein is CATSRDLETDTQYF. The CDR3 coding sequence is TGTGCCACCAGCAGAGATCTGGAGACAGATACGCAGTATTTT.

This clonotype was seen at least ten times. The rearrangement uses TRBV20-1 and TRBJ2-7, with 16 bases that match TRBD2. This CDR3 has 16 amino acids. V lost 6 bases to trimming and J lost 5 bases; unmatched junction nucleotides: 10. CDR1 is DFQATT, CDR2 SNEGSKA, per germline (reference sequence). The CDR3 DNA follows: TGCAGTGCGGGGACTAGCGGGAGGGCCATATCAAACGAGCAGTACTTC. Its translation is CSAGTSGRAISNEQYF.